What follows are 25 T cell receptor beta chains derived from one specimen sequenced in a study of blood T cell repertoires in COVID-19. Sequencing was performed with immunoSEQ multiplex PCR; in TCRdb, only in-frame clones are kept and a portion is missing. Of about 130,000 clones listed, over 60% are singletons. Sequencing input: peripheral blood. These receptors all come from an older woman with acute or convalescent COVID-19.

The rearrangement links TRBV7-9 to TRBJ1-2, with a tentative D call TRBD1 (6 bases). Trimming left V 1 base short and J 1 base short, with 13 bases between. Germline V gene sequence: CDR1 SEHNR, CDR2 FQNEAQ (reference sequence). The CDR3 totals 16 residues. CDR3 DNA sequence: TGTGCCAGCAGCTTAGTCGGCGGGGGCGGTAACTATGGCTACACCTTC. It codes for CASSLVGGGGNYGYTF.

The sample holds one count of this clone. The chain couples TRBV6-2 or TRBV6-3 to TRBJ2-2, with TRBD2 matching 8 bases. Germline V gene data show CDR1 as MNHEY and CDR2 as SVGEGT. Trimming at V came to 5 bases and at J to 2 bases, leaving 7 bases not matched to a gene. This CDR3 has 16 amino acids. The CDR3 reads CASSASGGANTGELFF. CDR3 nucleotide sequence: TGTGCCAGCAGTGCCTCCGGGGGGGCCAACACCGGGGAGCTGTTTTTT.

The rearrangement uses TRBV29-1 and TRBJ2-1, with 11 bases fitting TRBD2. Germline values: CDR1 SQVTM, CDR2 ANQGSEA. V lost 3 bases, J lost 7 bases, and 8 bases stayed unmatched. This CDR3 contains 15 residues. The chain's CDR3 is CSVDLAGGPGNEQFF. The CDR3 DNA reads as TGCAGCGTTGATTTAGCGGGGGGGCCGGGAAATGAGCAGTTCTTC.

The sample holds a few counts of this clone. The rearrangement links TRBV7-9 to TRBJ2-7; TRBD1 matches at 8 bases. Germline CDR1 reads SEHNR; CDR2 reads FQNEAQ (reference sequence). With V trimmed by 1 base and J by 1 base, 6 bases remained unmatched. CDR3 length: 16 amino acids. The CDR3 loop reads CASSLGDRRYSYEQYF. The CDR3 DNA follows: TGTGCCAGCAGCTTAGGGGACAGGAGGTATTCCTACGAGCAGTACTTC.

The genes are TRBV27 and TRBJ2-1, with 7 bases identical to TRBD2. The J segment lost 6 bases and the V segment lost 8 bases, leaving 10 bases of the junction unmatched. The CDR3 totals 14 residues. Per the germline V gene, CDR1 is MNHEY and CDR2 is SMNVEV (reference sequence). The CDR3: CASRWLGGTNEQFF. CDR3 nucleotide sequence: TGTGCCAGCCGGTGGCTCGGGGGGACCAATGAGCAGTTCTTC.

This clone was picked up a small number of times. The chain has TRBV5-4 and TRBJ2-7, with 16 bases lining up with TRBD2. CDR3 length equals 15 residues. Germline V lookup: CDR1 SGHNT, CDR2 YYREEE (reference sequence). With V trimmed by 4 bases and J by 6 bases, 4 bases remained unmatched. CDR3 amino acids: CASSAGLAGGSEQYF. In nucleotides, the CDR3 is TGTGCCAGCAGCGCGGGACTAGCGGGGGGGTCCGAGCAGTACTTC. Full variable domain (rest looked up from reference TRBV5-4 and TRBJ2-7): ETGVTQSPTHLIKTRGQQVTLRCSSQSGHNTVSWYQQALGQGPQFIFQYYREEENGRGNFPPRFSGLQFPNYSSELNVNALELDDSALYLCASSAGLAGGSEQYFGPGTRLTVT.

CDR3 sequence (DNA): TGCGCCAGCAGCCAAGAGCGGGGGGCCTTTAATGAGCAGTTCTTC. Protein: CASSQERGAFNEQFF. V usage is TRBV4-3 and J usage is TRBJ2-1; 8 bases line up with TRBD2. The V gene's germline CDR1 is LGHNA and CDR2 YSLEER. The CDR3 is made up of 15 amino acids. V trimming: 0 bases; J trimming: 7 bases; junction bases outside the gene matches: 5.

The chain joins TRBV9 to TRBJ2-2, with D perhaps TRBD2 (6 bases). Trimming removed 0 bases at V and 1 base at J, with 10 bases between. The germline V gene has CDR1 SGDLS and CDR2 YYNGEE. This CDR3 is 16 amino acids long. DNA for the CDR3: TGTGCCAGCAGCGTAGGAACTAGCTGGAACACCGGGGAGCTGTTTTTT. This translates into CASSVGTSWNTGELFF.

This clone is a singleton in its sample. The gene calls are TRBV10-3 and TRBJ2-7; possibly TRBD2 for D (6 bases). V dropped 2 bases and J dropped 7 bases, with 6 bases sitting between them. The CDR3 runs 11 residues. The germline CDR1 and CDR2 sequences are ENHRY and SYGVKD. CDR3 in amino acids: CAISEGREQYF. In DNA form, the CDR3 reads TGTGCCATCAGTGAGGGGAGGGAGCAGTACTTC.

The chain combines TRBV7-2 with TRBJ2-7; 8 positions match TRBD2. There are 14 residues in the CDR3. V lost 5 bases, J lost 4 bases, and 7 bases stayed unmatched. The germline V gene has CDR1 SGHTA and CDR2 FQGNSA. This CDR3 is CASSLGTRGYEQYF. The DNA of the CDR3 is TGTGCCAGCAGCCTCGGGACTAGAGGGTACGAGCAGTACTTC.

This clone came up many times. The chain employs TRBV18 and TRBJ1-2, with 7 bases lining up with TRBD1. This CDR3 has 13 residues. With 3 bases clipped from V and 13 bases from J, the junction kept 11 bases outside the gene matches. CDR1 and CDR2 from the germline V gene are KGHSH and LQKENI. This CDR3 is CASSPAAQGQITF. CDR3 nucleotides: TGTGCCAGCTCACCGGCTGCGCAGGGACAGATCACCTTC.

The V call is TRBV6-6, the J call TRBJ1-2; 7 bases match TRBD1. CDR3 size: 13 residues. Germline V gene lookup returns CDR1 MNHNY and CDR2 SVGAGI (reference sequence). V was pared by 2 bases and J by 8 bases, with 5 bases of the junction left unmatched. The CDR3 DNA sequence: TGTGCCAGCAGTTACGACAGGGCGAGAGGCTACACCTTC. Translated: CASSYDRARGYTF.

The J gene is TRBJ2-5, the V gene TRBV5-4, with 13 bases matching TRBD2. The CDR3 sequence is 18 residues long. The ends lost 1 base at V and 3 bases at J; junction bases unmatched: 9. The germline gives CDR1 SGHNT, CDR2 YYREEE (reference sequence). CDR3 sequence (DNA): TGTGCCAGCAGCTTGTCAGGACTAGCGGGAGTCTCCAAAGAGACCCAGTACTTC. Its translation: CASSLSGLAGVSKETQYF.

This clone turned up a few times. The chain combines TRBV11-2 with TRBJ1-1; tentative D call: TRBD1 (6 bases). This CDR3 has 14 residues. The V gene lost 8 bases and the J gene lost 1 base, with 14 bases spanning the gap. Per germline, CDR1 SGHAT and CDR2 FQNNGV. CDR3 loop: CASAGGGANTEAFF. The CDR3 nucleotides read TGTGCCAGCGCCGGGGGGGGCGCGAACACTGAAGCTTTCTTT. The variable domain in full, with the rest retrieved from reference TRBV11-2 and TRBJ1-1, is EAGVAQSPRYKIIEKRQSVAFWCNPISGHATLYWYQQILGQGPKLLIQFQNNGVVDDSQLPKDRFSAERLKGVDSTLKIQPAKLEDSAVYLCASAGGGANTEAFFGQGTRLTVV.

This rearrangement joins TRBV3-1 (or the pseudogene TRBV3-2) to TRBJ2-4; weak D call: TRBD1 (6 bases). CDR3 size: 14 residues. The germline V and J ends were trimmed by 4 bases and 6 bases, with 13 bases remaining between them. Per germline, CDR1 LGHDT and CDR2 YNNKEL (reference sequence). Here the CDR3 DNA reads TGTGCCAGCAGCCCTCGGACAGCTATAAACATTCAGTACTTC. The encoded protein is CASSPRTAINIQYF.

The CDR3 DNA sequence: TGTGCCAGCAGCAAAACAGGGGCGAACGAGCAGTACTTC. Protein product: CASSKTGANEQYF. The chain couples TRBV7-9 to TRBJ2-7; TRBD1 agrees at 7 bases. Germline trimming cut 5 bases from V and 5 bases from J; bases unmatched to any gene: 6. The CDR3 consists of 13 residues. Germline V gene sequence: CDR1 SEHNR, CDR2 FQNEAQ (reference sequence).

V gene TRBV2 combines with J gene TRBJ2-1, with D maybe TRBD2 (6 bases). Germline-derived CDR1 and CDR2 are SNHLY and FYNNEI. The V end lost 2 bases, the J end lost 3 bases, and 14 bases lay between the germline ends. This CDR3 region has 16 residues. CDR3: CASSELLGSNYNEQFF. CDR3 coding DNA: TGTGCCAGCAGTGAACTCCTCGGGAGCAACTACAATGAGCAGTTCTTC.

The genes are TRBV19 and TRBJ2-7; 7 bases are shared with TRBD2. V gave up 3 bases and J gave up 6 bases; unmatched junction bases: 5. Germline values: CDR1 LNHDA, CDR2 SQIVND (reference sequence). There are 13 residues in the CDR3. As DNA, the CDR3 is TGTGCCAGTAGTATCCAGCGGGATGGCGAGCAGTACTTC. This encodes CASSIQRDGEQYF.

V and J are TRBV7-9 and TRBJ1-2; TRBD1 aligns across 7 bases. The CDR3 runs to 13 residues. V trimming: 1 base; J trimming: 6 bases; junction bases outside the gene matches: 2. Germline CDR1 is SEHNR and CDR2 is FQNEAQ (reference sequence). The CDR3 DNA sequence: TGTGCCAGCAGCTTAGGACAGGGACATGGCTACACCTTC. It yields the protein CASSLGQGHGYTF. The full variable domain, in which reference TRBV7-9 and TRBJ1-2 provide the parts outside the CDR3, is DTGVSQNPRHKITKRGQNVTFRCDPISEHNRLYWYRQTLGQGPEFLTYFQNEAQLEKSRLLSDRFSAERPKGSFSTLEIQRTEQGDSAMYLCASSLGQGHGYTFGSGTRLTVV.

The sample holds one count of this clone. The chain employs TRBV19 and TRBJ1-5, with unresolved D. The CDR3 spans 14 residues. V dropped 3 bases and J dropped 4 bases, with 10 bases sitting between them. Germline CDR1 LNHDA, CDR2 SQIVND (reference sequence). CDR3 nucleotide sequence: TGTGCCAGTAGTATCGGGAACGGGAATCAGCCCCAGCATTTT. This translates into CASSIGNGNQPQHF.

This clone was seen more than once but under ten times. V usage is TRBV5-8 and J usage is TRBJ1-1; D not resolved. This CDR3 spans 14 amino acids. Germline V lookup: CDR1 SGHTS, CDR2 YDEGEE. The V and J ends lost 0 bases and 5 bases respectively, with 11 bases between them. CDR3 nucleotides: TGTGCCAGCAGCTTGGGGACTCGAGGGACTGAAGCTTTCTTT. It translates to CASSLGTRGTEAFF.

The chain uses TRBV7-9 and TRBJ1-2; TRBD1 might be the D (5 bases). From germline, CDR1 is SEHNR and CDR2 FQNEAQ (reference sequence). The length of the CDR3 is 15 residues. The ends were cut back, 5 bases at V and 4 bases at J, with 17 bases in the middle. This CDR3 is CASSARDSGGYGYTF. In DNA form, the CDR3 reads TGTGCCAGCAGCGCACGGGACTCCGGCGGCTATGGCTACACCTTC. The full variable domain, in which reference TRBV7-9 and TRBJ1-2 provide the parts outside the CDR3, is DTGVSQNPRHKITKRGQNVTFRCDPISEHNRLYWYRQTLGQGPEFLTYFQNEAQLEKSRLLSDRFSAERPKGSFSTLEIQRTEQGDSAMYLCASSARDSGGYGYTFGSGTRLTVV.

This sequence joins TRBV5-1 and TRBJ2-7, with 9 nucleotides matching TRBD1. Germline-derived CDR1 and CDR2 are SGHRS and YFSETQ. V shed 3 bases, J shed 6 bases, and the junction held 1 base outside the gene matches. This CDR3 region has 12 residues. The CDR3 DNA sequence: TGCGCCAGCAGCTGGGGACAGGGCGAGCAGTACTTC. This codes for CASSWGQGEQYF.

The gene calls are TRBV5-6 and TRBJ2-5; the match to TRBD2 covers 9 bases. The junction had 7 bases not matched to a gene; V was cut back by 0 bases and J by 4 bases. Germline values: CDR1 SGHDT, CDR2 YYEEEE. CDR3 length equals 16 residues. The CDR3 region is CASSLAGGRAGETQYF. For the CDR3, the DNA is TGTGCCAGCAGCTTGGCTGGCGGGAGGGCCGGAGAGACCCAGTACTTC.

Comments on this clone: The same CDR3 arises from other DNA sequences in this sample as well. The chain combines TRBV5-1 with TRBJ2-7; 7 bases map to TRBD1. Losses at the gene ends were 4 bases for V and 0 bases for J; bases not matched to a gene: 7. The germline V gene encodes CDR1 SGHRS and CDR2 YFSETQ. There are 15 residues in the CDR3. The CDR3 bases are TGCGCCAGCAGCCCCCGACAGGGAAGCTCCTACGAGCAGTACTTC. Residues: CASSPRQGSSYEQYF.